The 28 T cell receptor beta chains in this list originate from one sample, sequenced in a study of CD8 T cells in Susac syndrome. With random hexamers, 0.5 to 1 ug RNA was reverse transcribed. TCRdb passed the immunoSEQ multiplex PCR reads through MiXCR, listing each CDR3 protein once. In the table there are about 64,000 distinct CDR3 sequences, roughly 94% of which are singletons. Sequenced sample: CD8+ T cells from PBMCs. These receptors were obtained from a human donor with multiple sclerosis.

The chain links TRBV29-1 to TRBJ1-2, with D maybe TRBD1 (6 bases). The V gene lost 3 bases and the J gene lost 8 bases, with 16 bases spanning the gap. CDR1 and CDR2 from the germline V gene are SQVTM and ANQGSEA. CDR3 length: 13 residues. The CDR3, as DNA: TGCAGCGTTGAGATAGGGGGGAGCTGGGGCTACACCTTC. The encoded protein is CSVEIGGSWGYTF.

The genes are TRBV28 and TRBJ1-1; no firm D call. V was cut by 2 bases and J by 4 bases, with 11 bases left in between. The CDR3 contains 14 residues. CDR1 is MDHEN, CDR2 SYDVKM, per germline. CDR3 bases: TGTGCCAGCAGTTTACAGGAGTTGAGCACTGAAGCTTTCTTT. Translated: CASSLQELSTEAFF.

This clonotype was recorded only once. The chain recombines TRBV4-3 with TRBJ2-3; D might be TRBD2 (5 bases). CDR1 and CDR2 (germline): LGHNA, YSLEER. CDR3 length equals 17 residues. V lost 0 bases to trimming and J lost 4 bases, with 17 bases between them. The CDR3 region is CASSQDPAPAGPDTQYF. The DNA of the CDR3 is TGCGCCAGCAGCCAAGATCCCGCTCCCGCGGGTCCAGATACGCAGTATTTT.

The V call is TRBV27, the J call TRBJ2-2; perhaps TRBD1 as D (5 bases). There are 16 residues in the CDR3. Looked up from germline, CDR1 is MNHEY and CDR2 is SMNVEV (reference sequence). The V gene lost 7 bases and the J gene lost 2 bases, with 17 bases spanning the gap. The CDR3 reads CASTLVQGLNTGELFF. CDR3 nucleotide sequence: TGTGCCAGCACCTTAGTCCAGGGCCTCAACACCGGGGAGCTGTTTTTT.

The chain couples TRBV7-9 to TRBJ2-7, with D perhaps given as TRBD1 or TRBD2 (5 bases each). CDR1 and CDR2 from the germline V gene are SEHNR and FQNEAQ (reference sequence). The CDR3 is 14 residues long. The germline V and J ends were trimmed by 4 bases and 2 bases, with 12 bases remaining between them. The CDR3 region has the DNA TGTGCCAGCAGCTCCCGGGACGGTCCCTACGAGCAGTACTTC. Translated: CASSSRDGPYEQYF.

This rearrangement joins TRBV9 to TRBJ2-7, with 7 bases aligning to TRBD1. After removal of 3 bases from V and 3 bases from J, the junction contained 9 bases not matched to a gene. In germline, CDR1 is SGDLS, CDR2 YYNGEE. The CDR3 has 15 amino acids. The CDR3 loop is CASSASTGQGYEQYF. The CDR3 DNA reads TGTGCCAGCAGCGCCTCGACAGGGCAGGGCTACGAGCAGTACTTC. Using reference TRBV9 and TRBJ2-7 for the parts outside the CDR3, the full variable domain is DSGVTQTPKHLITATGQRVTLRCSPRSGDLSVYWYQQSLDQGLQFLIQYYNGEERAKGNILERFSAQQFPDLHSELNLSSLELGDSALYFCASSASTGQGYEQYFGPGTRLTVT.

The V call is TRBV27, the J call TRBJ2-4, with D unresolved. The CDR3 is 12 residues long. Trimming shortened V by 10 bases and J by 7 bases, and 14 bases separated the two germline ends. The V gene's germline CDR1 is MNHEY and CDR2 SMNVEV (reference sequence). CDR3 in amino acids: CATGQAKNIQYF. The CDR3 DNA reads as TGTGCCACCGGGCAGGCGAAGAACATTCAGTACTTC.

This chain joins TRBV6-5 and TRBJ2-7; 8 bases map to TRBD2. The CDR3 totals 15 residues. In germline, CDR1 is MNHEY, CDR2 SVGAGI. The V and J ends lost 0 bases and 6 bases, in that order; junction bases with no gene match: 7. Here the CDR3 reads CASSYSKSAGGEQYF. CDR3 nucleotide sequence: TGTGCCAGCAGTTACTCGAAATCCGCGGGAGGCGAGCAGTACTTC.

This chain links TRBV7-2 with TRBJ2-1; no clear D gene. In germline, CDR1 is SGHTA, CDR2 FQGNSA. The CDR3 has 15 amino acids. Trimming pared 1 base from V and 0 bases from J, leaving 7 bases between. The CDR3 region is CASSLDRSSYNEQFF. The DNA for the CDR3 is TGTGCCAGCAGCTTAGATCGTAGCTCCTACAATGAGCAGTTCTTC.

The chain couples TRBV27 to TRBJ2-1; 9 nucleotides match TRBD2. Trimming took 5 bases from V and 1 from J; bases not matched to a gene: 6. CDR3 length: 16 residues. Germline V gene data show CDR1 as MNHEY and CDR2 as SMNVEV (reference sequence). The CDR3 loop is CASSPLAGESYNEQFF. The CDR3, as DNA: TGTGCCAGCAGTCCCTTAGCGGGAGAGTCCTACAATGAGCAGTTCTTC.

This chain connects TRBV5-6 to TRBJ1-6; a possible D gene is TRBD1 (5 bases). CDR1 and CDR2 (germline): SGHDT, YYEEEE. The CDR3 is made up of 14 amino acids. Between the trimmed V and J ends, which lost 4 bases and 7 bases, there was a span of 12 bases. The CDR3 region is CASSPAGQNSPLHF. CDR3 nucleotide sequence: TGTGCCAGCAGCCCGGCAGGGCAAAATTCACCCCTCCACTTT.

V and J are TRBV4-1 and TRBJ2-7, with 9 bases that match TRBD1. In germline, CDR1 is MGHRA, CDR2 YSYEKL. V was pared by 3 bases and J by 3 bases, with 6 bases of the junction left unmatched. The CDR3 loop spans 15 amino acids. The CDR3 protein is CASSHPGQGFYEQYF. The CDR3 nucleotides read TGCGCCAGCAGCCACCCGGGACAGGGATTCTACGAGCAGTACTTC.

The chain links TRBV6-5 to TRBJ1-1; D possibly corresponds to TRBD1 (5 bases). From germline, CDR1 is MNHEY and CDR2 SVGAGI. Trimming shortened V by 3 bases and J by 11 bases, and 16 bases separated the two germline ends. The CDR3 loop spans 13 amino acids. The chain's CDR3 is CASSYTSQGGAFF. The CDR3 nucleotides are TGTGCCAGCAGTTATACGTCGCAGGGAGGTGCTTTCTTT.

This chain's CDR3 is CSADRTSGGRADTQYF. For the CDR3, the DNA is TGCAGTGCCGATAGGACTAGCGGGGGTCGCGCAGATACGCAGTATTTT. The chain couples TRBV20-1 to TRBJ2-3; 13 bases fit TRBD2. Germline CDR1 and CDR2: DFQATT and SNEGSKA (reference sequence). Germline trimming cut 6 bases from V and 4 bases from J; bases unmatched to any gene: 10. The CDR3 loop spans 16 amino acids.

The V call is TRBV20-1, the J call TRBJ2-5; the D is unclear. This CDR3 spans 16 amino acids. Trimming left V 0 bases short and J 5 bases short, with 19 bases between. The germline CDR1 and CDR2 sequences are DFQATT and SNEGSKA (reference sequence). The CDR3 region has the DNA TGCAGTGCTAGAGACGAGGACCTCCCTCAAGCGGAGACCCAGTACTTC. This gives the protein CSARDEDLPQAETQYF.

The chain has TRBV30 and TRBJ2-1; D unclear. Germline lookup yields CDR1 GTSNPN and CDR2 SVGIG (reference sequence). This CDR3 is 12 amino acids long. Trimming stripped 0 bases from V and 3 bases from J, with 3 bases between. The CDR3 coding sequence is TGTGCCTGGAGTGTAGGCTACAATGAGCAGTTCTTC. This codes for CAWSVGYNEQFF.

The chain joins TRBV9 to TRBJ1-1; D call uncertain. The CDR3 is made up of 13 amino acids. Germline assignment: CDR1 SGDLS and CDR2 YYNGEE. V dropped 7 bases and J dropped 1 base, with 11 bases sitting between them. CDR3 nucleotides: TGTGCCAGCGGACCCCAGGAGAACACTGAAGCTTTCTTT. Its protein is CASGPQENTEAFF.

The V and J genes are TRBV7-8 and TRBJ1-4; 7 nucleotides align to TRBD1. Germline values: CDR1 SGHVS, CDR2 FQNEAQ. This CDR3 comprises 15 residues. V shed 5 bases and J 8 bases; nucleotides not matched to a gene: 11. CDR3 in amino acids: CASSPPQGWEEKLFF. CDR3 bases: TGTGCCAGCAGCCCGCCACAGGGGTGGGAGGAAAAACTGTTTTTT.

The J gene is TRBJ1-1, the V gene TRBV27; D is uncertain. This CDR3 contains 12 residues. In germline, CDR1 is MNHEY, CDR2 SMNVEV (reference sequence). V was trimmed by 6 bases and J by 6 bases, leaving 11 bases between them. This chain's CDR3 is CASSDLGSEAFF. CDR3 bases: TGTGCCAGCAGCGACCTGGGGTCTGAAGCTTTCTTT.

Written as DNA, the CDR3 is TGTGCCAGCAGCCCATCAGGTGGTCGGGGCGAGCAGTACTTC. As protein: CASSPSGGRGEQYF. This chain links TRBV9 with TRBJ2-7, with D perhaps TRBD2 (5 bases). V shed 4 bases and J shed 6 bases, with 17 bases lying between them. The CDR3 covers 14 residues. The germline V gene encodes CDR1 SGDLS and CDR2 YYNGEE. The variable domain in full, with the rest retrieved from reference TRBV9 and TRBJ2-7, is DSGVTQTPKHLITATGQRVTLRCSPRSGDLSVYWYQQSLDQGLQFLIQYYNGEERAKGNILERFSAQQFPDLHSELNLSSLELGDSALYFCASSPSGGRGEQYFGPGTRLTVT.

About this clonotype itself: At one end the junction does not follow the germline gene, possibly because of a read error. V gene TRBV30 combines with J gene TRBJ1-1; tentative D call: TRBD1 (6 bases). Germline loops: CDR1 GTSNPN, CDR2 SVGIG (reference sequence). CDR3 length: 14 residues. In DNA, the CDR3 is TGTGCCTGGAGTGTATACTCGGGGGCCGAGAGGACGGTCTTT. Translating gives CAWSVYSGAERTVF. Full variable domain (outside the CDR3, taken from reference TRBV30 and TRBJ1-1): SQTIHQWPATLVQPVGSPLSLECTVEGTSNPNLYWYRQAAGRGLQLLFYSVGIGQISSEVPQNLSASRPQDRQFILSSKKLLLSDSGFYLCAWSVYSGAERTVFGQGTRLTVV.

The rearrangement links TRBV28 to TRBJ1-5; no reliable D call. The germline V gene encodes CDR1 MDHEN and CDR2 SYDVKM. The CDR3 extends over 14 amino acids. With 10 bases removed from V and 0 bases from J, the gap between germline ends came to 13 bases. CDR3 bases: TGTGCCATCAGAAAGGTTGGTAGCAATCAGCCCCAGCATTTT. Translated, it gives CAIRKVGSNQPQHF.

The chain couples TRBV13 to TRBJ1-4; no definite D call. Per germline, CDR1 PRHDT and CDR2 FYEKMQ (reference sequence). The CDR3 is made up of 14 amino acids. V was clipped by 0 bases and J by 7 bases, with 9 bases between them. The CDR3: CASSLGGRTEKLFF. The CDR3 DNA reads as TGTGCCAGCAGCTTAGGTGGCAGGACTGAAAAACTGTTTTTT.

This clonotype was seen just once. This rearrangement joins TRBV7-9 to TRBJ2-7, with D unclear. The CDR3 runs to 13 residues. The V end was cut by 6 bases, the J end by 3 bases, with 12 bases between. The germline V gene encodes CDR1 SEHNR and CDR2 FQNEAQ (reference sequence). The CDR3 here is CASSPELHYEQYF. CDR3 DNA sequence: TGTGCCAGCAGTCCCGAGCTCCACTACGAGCAGTACTTC.

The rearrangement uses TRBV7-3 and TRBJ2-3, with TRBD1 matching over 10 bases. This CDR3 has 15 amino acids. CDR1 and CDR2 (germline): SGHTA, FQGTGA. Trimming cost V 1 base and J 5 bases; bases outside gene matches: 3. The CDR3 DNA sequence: TGTGCCAGCAGCTTAAAGTGGACAGGGGGAGATACGCAGTATTTT. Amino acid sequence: CASSLKWTGGDTQYF. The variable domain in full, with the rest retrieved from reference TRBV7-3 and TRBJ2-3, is GAGVSQTPSNKVTEKGKYVELRCDPISGHTALYWYRQSLGQGPEFLIYFQGTGAADDSGLPNDRFFAVRPEGSVSTLKIQRTERGDSAVYLCASSLKWTGGDTQYFGPGTRLTVL.

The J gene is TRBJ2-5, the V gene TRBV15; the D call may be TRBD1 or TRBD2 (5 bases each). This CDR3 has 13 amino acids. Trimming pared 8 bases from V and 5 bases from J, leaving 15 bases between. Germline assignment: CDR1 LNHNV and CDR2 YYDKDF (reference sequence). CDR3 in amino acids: CATRDVLVETQYF. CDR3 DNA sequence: TGTGCCACCCGGGACGTTCTGGTCGAGACCCAGTACTTC.

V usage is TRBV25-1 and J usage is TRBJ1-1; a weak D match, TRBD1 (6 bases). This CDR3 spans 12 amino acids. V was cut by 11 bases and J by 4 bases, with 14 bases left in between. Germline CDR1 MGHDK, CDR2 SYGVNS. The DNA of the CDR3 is TGTGCCGGGGGCTTAAGAATCACTGAAGCTTTCTTT. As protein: CAGGLRITEAFF.

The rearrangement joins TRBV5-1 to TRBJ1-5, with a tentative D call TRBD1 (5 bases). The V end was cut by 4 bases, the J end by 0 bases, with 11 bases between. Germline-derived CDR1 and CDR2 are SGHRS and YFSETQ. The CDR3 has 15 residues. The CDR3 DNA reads TGCGCCAGCAGCGAAGACAGTAATAGCAATCAGCCCCAGCATTTT. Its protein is CASSEDSNSNQPQHF.